This T cell receptor beta chain was profiled in a study of long-term antiretroviral therapy in people with HIV. Run at survey level, the immunoSEQ assay was version v3.0. Repertoires were generated with immunoSEQ multiplex PCR, while TCRdb's copy carries only in-frame clones and drops some. The data hold some 13,000 clones, with about four fifths observed a single time. Germline trimming cut 1 base from V and 4 bases from J; bases unmatched to any gene: 6. The length of the CDR3 is 16 residues. Germline assignment: CDR1 SEHNR and CDR2 FQNEAQ (reference sequence). With regard to this clone: The antigen is not known.

Study-wide results and caveats: Post-ART, diversity grew, though it stayed under transplant donor control levels. Pre-ART clonal expansion yielded clones that dominated the repertoire at all time points. Compared with controls, HIV repertoires showed narrower CDR3 length ranges. Gathering of blood took place between about 2003 and 2018, possibly under older ART regimens.

The chain employs TRBV7-9 and TRBJ2-2; 7 bases align to TRBD2. This specimen was unsorted PBMCs, taken 8.2 years after starting antiretroviral therapy. The TCR sequence derives from a man aged 50-60 years with HIV. DNA of the CDR3: TGTGCCAGCAGCTTAGATGGCGGGGGACCCACCGGGGAGCTGTTTTTT. As protein: CASSLDGGGPTGELFF.